This TCR beta chain originates from a study of blood T cells in healthy people across ages (dated by TCRdb to between 2014 and 2017). Regarding the research as a whole: In model experiments, roughly one uniquely barcoded TCR beta cDNA molecule per two T cells was captured by template switching. Using deep sequencing normalized with unique cDNA molecular identifiers, the study measured how TCR beta repertoire diversity changes with age. The donors were divided into four age groups: young (average around 15 years), middle-aged (about 40), aged (about 61) and long-lived (roughly 82). To avoid experimental bias, donors of different ages were randomly spread across the sequencing lanes. Two additional independent replicas of 1 million unique cDNA reads from the same blood draw were analyzed for two donors (one aged 18 to 30 and one aged 80 or older).

Per the germline V gene, MGHDK is the CDR1 and SYGVNS is the CDR2. The CDR3 measures 14 amino acids from cysteine to phenylalanine. The entry retains the CDR3 DNA only, 42 bases that are in frame from base 1. V is cut back by 5 bases and J by 8 bases, with 11 bases in the junction unmatched. This clonotype is a singleton in its sample. Its antigen target is currently unknown. Base qualities were left out, and no much larger clone turns up one base away. A single read constitutes weak evidence. General study outcomes and caveats: Because the CMV infection status of the donors was unknown, age-related changes in expanded clonotypes may potentially have been confounded. Estimates of total diversity based on one million sequenced T cells were regarded as lower bounds and as underestimates. As age increased, observed TCR beta diversity per million T cells dropped in a roughly linear way, and a significant reduction was already evident by age 40. Compared with the aged group, more naive CD4+ T cells, fewer expanded clones and increased TCR diversity were shown by the long-lived group, suggesting age selection. Observed TCR beta diversity correlated strongly with the percentage of naive T cells measured by flow cytometry. Bulk unsorted PBMC profiling prevented conclusive comparison of naive and antigen-experienced compartments.

Library preparation employed 5' RACE. TCRdb records Illumina HiSeq 2500 as the sequencer. The second PCR ran for roughly 7 to 12 cycles and used a J-beta primer mix along with a sample-barcoded 5' primer. Each TCR beta cDNA molecule received a unique molecular identifier from a template-switch 5' adaptor carrying 12 random nucleotides. Each sample yielded at least 2.5 million CDR3-containing paired-end reads. The Mint cDNA synthesis kit, primed by a TRBC-specific oligonucleotide, was used to synthesize first-strand cDNA from all RNA. Following uracil-DNA glycosylase treatment, a first 18-cycle PCR with universal primers M1SS and BC2_uni_R was performed on all cDNA. Under the source paper's analysis protocol: For normalization, 1 million high-quality reads, each with a distinct molecular identifier, were randomly selected from each sample. Instead of being binned into consensus sequences, reads that shared molecular identifiers were thrown out. CDR3 identification, clonotype clustering and error correction used MiTCR with a Q25 quality threshold and the strictest error-elimination algorithm. A nonparametric unseen species model using Euler transformation provided a lower-bound estimate of total TCR beta diversity. TCRdb ran its own pipeline on the public reads, namely fastp trimming at Q25 and MiXCR clone calling, and kept in-frame beta chains. Identical CDR3 protein sequences are pooled into one entry, listed with their most common genes and DNA. The authors' filters were not applied to this entry. The sample contains around 600,000 distinct CDR3 sequences, around 48% of them found a single time. Roughly 24% of the sample lies in the top ten.

Donors were approximately 42 systemically healthy Caucasian individuals from Russia aged roughly 6 to 95 years. Approximately 11 milliliters of peripheral blood were drawn from each donor into EDTA-treated Vacutainer tubes. Ficoll-Paque density-gradient centrifugation was used to isolate PBMCs, with at least 6 million per sample. Trizol reagent was used to extract total RNA from PBMCs, with at least 6 micrograms per sample. Naive CD45RAhigh/CD27high T cell percentages were measured by flow cytometry on a PBMC aliquot from every donor. The rearranged chain carries TRBV25-1 and TRBJ1-1, with TRBD1 matching 7 junction bases. This clonotype was sampled from a man older than 75 in good health. Sequencing was carried out using blood. The CDR3 sequence is CASSQTGMASEAFF. The nucleotide sequence is given as TGTGCCAGCAGTCAGACAGGGATGGCCTCCGAAGCTTTCTTT.